The 16 T cell receptor beta chains below were found in one sample sequenced in a study of blood T cell repertoires in COVID-19. Here immunoSEQ multiplex PCR was the method, and the copy in TCRdb shows in-frame clones only, minus some. The sample records over 150,000 clones, roughly four fifths being singletons. The sample comprised peripheral blood. The source of these receptors is a woman over 75 with acute or convalescent COVID-19.

The chain joins TRBV19 to TRBJ1-1, with D possibly matching TRBD1 (6 bases). Trimming took 5 bases from V and 0 from J, leaving 10 bases between them. There are 14 residues in the CDR3. Germline-derived CDR1 and CDR2 are LNHDA and SQIVND (reference sequence). In nucleotides, the CDR3 is TGTGCCAGTAGTCCACCAGGGGTGAACACTGAAGCTTTCTTT. This gives the protein CASSPPGVNTEAFF. Together with reference TRBV19 and TRBJ1-1, the CDR3 gives the full variable domain: DGGITQSPKYLFRKEGQNVTLSCEQNLNHDAMYWYRQDPGQGLRLIYYSQIVNDFQKGDIAEGYSVSREKKESFPLTVTSAQKNPTAFYLCASSPPGVNTEAFFGQGTRLTVV.

This clone showed up just once. The chain joins TRBV5-4 to TRBJ1-3; the D gene is possibly TRBD1 (5 bases). The CDR3 has 14 amino acids. The germline CDR1 and CDR2 sequences are SGHNT and YYREEE (reference sequence). V dropped 4 bases and J dropped 4 bases, with 12 bases sitting between them. The CDR3 sequence is CASSSDSYGNTIYF. CDR3 DNA sequence: TGTGCCAGCAGCAGCGACAGTTACGGAAACACCATATATTTT. The full variable domain, completed using reference TRBV5-4 and TRBJ1-3, is ETGVTQSPTHLIKTRGQQVTLRCSSQSGHNTVSWYQQALGQGPQFIFQYYREEENGRGNFPPRFSGLQFPNYSSELNVNALELDDSALYLCASSSDSYGNTIYFGEGSWLTVV.

The chain employs TRBV19 and TRBJ1-5, with TRBD1 as a possible D gene (6 bases). Per germline, CDR1 LNHDA and CDR2 SQIVND (reference sequence). The CDR3 runs 13 residues. V gave up 0 bases and J gave up 15 bases, with 15 bases separating them. In nucleotides, the CDR3 is TGTGCCAGTAGTATAGAACCGACAGGCCCTATGCATTTT. Translating it yields CASSIEPTGPMHF. Supplemented by reference TRBV19 and TRBJ1-5, the full variable domain reads DGGITQSPKYLFRKEGQNVTLSCEQNLNHDAMYWYRQDPGQGLRLIYYSQIVNDFQKGDIAEGYSVSREKKESFPLTVTSAQKNPTAFYLCASSIEPTGPMHFGDGTRLSIL.

V is TRBV4-3 and J is TRBJ2-7; TRBD2 matches 11 bases. Germline V gene sequence: CDR1 LGHNA, CDR2 YSLEER. Trimming removed 4 bases from V and 4 bases from J; junction bases left unmatched: 12. The CDR3 contains 17 residues. The CDR3 is CASSPSLSSGRGYEQYF. The CDR3 region has the DNA TGCGCCAGCAGCCCTAGCCTTAGTAGCGGGAGGGGATACGAGCAGTACTTC.

This clone was detected only a few times. The chain carries TRBV5-6 and TRBJ2-7; perhaps TRBD1 as D (5 bases). Trimming took 0 bases from V and 2 from J, leaving 12 bases between them. The germline gives CDR1 SGHDT, CDR2 YYEEEE. The CDR3 spans 15 residues. The CDR3 DNA is TGTGCCAGCAGCTTGGTGGACACGGAGACCTACGAGCAGTACTTC. Protein sequence: CASSLVDTETYEQYF.

The chain couples TRBV27 to TRBJ2-7; no reliable D call. The CDR3 spans 14 residues. Per germline, CDR1 MNHEY and CDR2 SMNVEV (reference sequence). The V end lost 6 bases, the J end lost 2 bases, and 14 bases lay between the germline ends. CDR3 DNA sequence: TGTGCCAGCAGGCCCGCGACTGATACCTACGAGCAGTACTTC. Its translation: CASRPATDTYEQYF.

This clone was detected once. The chain links TRBV28 to TRBJ2-7; 10 bases fit TRBD2. Trimming took 6 bases from V and 2 from J; bases not matched to a gene: 7. This CDR3 has 15 amino acids. CDR1 is MDHEN and CDR2 is SYDVKM in the germline V gene. CDR3 sequence: CASSTGLARAYEQYF. CDR3 coding DNA: TGTGCCAGCAGCACGGGACTAGCGAGGGCCTACGAGCAGTACTTC.

The chain recombines TRBV7-2 with TRBJ2-3; the D is unclear. The CDR3 extends over 15 amino acids. The germline V gene has CDR1 SGHTA and CDR2 FQGNSA. V lost 5 bases to trimming and J lost 0 bases, with 12 bases between them. The CDR3 loop reads CASSSRMGSTDTQYF. CDR3 bases: TGTGCCAGCAGCAGCAGGATGGGCAGCACAGATACGCAGTATTTT.

The chain has TRBV12-3 or TRBV12-4 and TRBJ2-1; possibly TRBD2 for D (5 bases). V was shortened by 6 bases and J by 9 bases, with 15 bases between the two germline ends. The CDR3 has 13 amino acids. CDR3 sequence: CASRDTRSGEQFF. In nucleotides, the CDR3 is TGTGCCAGCAGAGATACTAGGAGTGGTGAGCAGTTCTTC.

The genes are TRBV5-1 and TRBJ2-3; TRBD1 agrees at 9 bases. Losses at the gene ends were 2 bases for V and 5 bases for J; bases not matched to a gene: 9. Germline CDR1 reads SGHRS; CDR2 reads YFSETQ. The CDR3 has 16 amino acids. CDR3: CASSLGTGFLGDTQYF. As DNA, the CDR3 is TGCGCCAGCAGCTTAGGGACAGGGTTCCTAGGAGATACGCAGTATTTT.

This sequence joins TRBV9 and TRBJ2-1; D is possibly TRBD2 (5 bases). Germline assignment: CDR1 SGDLS and CDR2 YYNGEE. The CDR3 loop spans 13 amino acids. V was pared by 0 bases and J by 5 bases, with 6 bases between. CDR3: CASSVEADNEQFF. The DNA for the CDR3 is TGTGCCAGCAGCGTAGAAGCGGACAATGAGCAGTTCTTC.

The V and J genes are TRBV11-1 and TRBJ1-1, with TRBD1 identical over 9 bases. Germline V lookup: CDR1 SGHAT, CDR2 FQDESV (reference sequence). The V and J ends lost 1 base and 1 base, in that order; junction bases with no gene match: 4. There are 16 residues in the CDR3. Here the CDR3 reads CASSLGVGQGNTEAFF. Here the CDR3 DNA reads TGTGCCAGCAGCTTAGGAGTGGGACAGGGGAACACTGAAGCTTTCTTT.

The gene calls are TRBV5-4 and TRBJ2-7; D possibly corresponds to TRBD2 (5 bases). The ends were cut back, 4 bases at V and 6 bases at J, with 14 bases in the middle. The length of the CDR3 is 13 residues. CDR1 is SGHNT and CDR2 is YYREEE in the germline V gene (reference sequence). The CDR3 spells CASSVYGSPEQYF. Written as DNA, the CDR3 is TGTGCCAGCAGCGTCTATGGGAGTCCCGAGCAGTACTTC.

This chain links TRBV5-6 with TRBJ1-6, with TRBD1 matching 7 bases. Trimming cost V 1 base and J 5 bases; bases outside gene matches: 6. The germline V gene encodes CDR1 SGHDT and CDR2 YYEEEE. This CDR3 has 16 amino acids. The CDR3 bases are TGTGCCAGCAGCTTGCTCGGGGACAGTGATAATTCACCCCTCCACTTT. Encoded protein: CASSLLGDSDNSPLHF.

V usage is TRBV28 and J usage is TRBJ1-1, with a weak D call TRBD1 (5 bases). Germline CDR1 reads MDHEN; CDR2 reads SYDVKM. The CDR3 covers 15 residues. The ends were cut back, 3 bases at V and 5 bases at J, with 16 bases in the middle. As DNA, the CDR3 is TGTGCCAGCAGTTTTAGGGTTCCGGGGGAGACTGAAGCTTTCTTT. It specifies CASSFRVPGETEAFF.

The gene calls are TRBV7-2 and TRBJ2-7; no definite D call. Trimming removed 3 bases from V and 1 base from J, with 7 bases in between. This CDR3 has 13 amino acids. CDR1 and CDR2 (germline): SGHTA, FQGNSA. The CDR3 coding sequence is TGTGCCAGCAGCTTGATACAGTCCTACGAGCAGTACTTC. Its translation is CASSLIQSYEQYF. Full variable domain (missing parts from reference TRBV7-2 and TRBJ2-7): GAGVSQSPSNKVTEKGKDVELRCDPISGHTALYWYRQSLGQGLEFLIYFQGNSAPDKSGLPSDRFSAERTGGSVSTLTIQRTQQEDSAVYLCASSLIQSYEQYFGPGTRLTVT.